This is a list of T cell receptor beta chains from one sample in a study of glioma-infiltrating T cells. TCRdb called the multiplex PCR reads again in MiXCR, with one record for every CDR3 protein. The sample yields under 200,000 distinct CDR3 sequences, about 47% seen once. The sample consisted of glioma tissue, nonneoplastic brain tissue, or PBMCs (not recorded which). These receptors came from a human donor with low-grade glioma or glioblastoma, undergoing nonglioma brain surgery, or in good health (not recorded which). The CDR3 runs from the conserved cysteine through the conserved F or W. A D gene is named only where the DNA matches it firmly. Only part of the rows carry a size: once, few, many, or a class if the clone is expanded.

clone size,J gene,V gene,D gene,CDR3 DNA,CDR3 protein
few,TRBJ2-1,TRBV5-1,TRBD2,TGCGCCAGCAGTTCGGGACTAGAGCCCAATGAGCAGTTCTTC,CASSSGLEPNEQFF
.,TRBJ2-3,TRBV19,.,TGTGCCAGTAGTCTAAAAGGGATGGCCACAGATACGCAGTATTTT,CASSLKGMATDTQYF
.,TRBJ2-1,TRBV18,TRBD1,TGTGCCAGCTCACCAGTGGACAGGGACGTGTACAATGAGCAGTTCTTC,CASSPVDRDVYNEQFF
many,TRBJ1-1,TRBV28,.,TGTGCCAGCAGTCCAACCTATATGAACACTGAAGCTTTCTTT,CASSPTYMNTEAFF
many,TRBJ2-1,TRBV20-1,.,TGCAGTGCTAGCCGGGCTAGCAGTGGCGGTGAGCAGTTCTTC,CSASRASSGGEQFF
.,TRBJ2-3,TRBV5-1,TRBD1,TGCGCCAGCAGCCGAGACAGGGTACCAGATACGCAGTATTTT,CASSRDRVPDTQYF
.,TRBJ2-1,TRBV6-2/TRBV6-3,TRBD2,TGTGCCAGCAGCAGATCTAGCGGGAGGCGGTATGAGCAGTTCTTC,CASSRSSGRRYEQFF
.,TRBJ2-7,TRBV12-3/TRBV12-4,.,TGTGCCAGCAGTTTAGGTTCAGCTATCACCGAGCAGTACTTC,CASSLGSAITEQYF
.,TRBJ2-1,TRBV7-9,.,TGTGCCAGCAGCTTAGGGGTTCAACTCCTCAATGAGCAGTTCTTC,CASSLGVQLLNEQFF
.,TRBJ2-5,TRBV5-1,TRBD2,TGCGCCAGCAGCTCCGGGACTAGCGGGCAAGAGACCCAGTACTTC,CASSSGTSGQETQYF
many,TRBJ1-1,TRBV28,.,TGTGCCAGCAGTCGGGCCTCTCGGACTGAAGCTTTCTTT,CASSRASRTEAFF
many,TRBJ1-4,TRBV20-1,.,TGCAGTGCTATGTTTAATGAAAAACTGTTTTTT,CSAMFNEKLFF
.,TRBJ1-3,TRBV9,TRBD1,TGTGCCAGCAGCGCATCGACAGGGGTTGGAAACACCATATATTTT,CASSASTGVGNTIYF
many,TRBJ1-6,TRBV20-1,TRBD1,TGCAGTGCCCCCTGGGGAGCGGGACAGCCCAATTCACCCCTCCACTTT,CSAPWGAGQPNSPLHF
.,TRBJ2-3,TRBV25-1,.,TGTGCCAGCAGTCCTCAGAGGGGTCCTCAAGATACGCAGTATTTT,CASSPQRGPQDTQYF
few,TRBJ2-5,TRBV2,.,TGTGCCAGCAGTCGGGACACACAAGAGACCCAGTACTTC,CASSRDTQETQYF
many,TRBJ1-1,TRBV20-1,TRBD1,TGCAGTGCATCGCAGGGGGCTGCGGACACTGAAGCTTTCTTT,CSASQGAADTEAFF
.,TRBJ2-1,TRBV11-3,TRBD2,TGTGCCAGCAGCCGACCAACTAGCGCCCCCAGGCGCTTCTTC,CASSRPTSAPRRFF
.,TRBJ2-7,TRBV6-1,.,TGCGCCAGCAGACCGGGACTGATGATCCACGAGAAGTACTTC,CASRPGLMIHEKYF
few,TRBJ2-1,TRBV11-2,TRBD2,TGTGCCAGCAGCTTAGTAAAGCGGGAGGGCAGGAATGAGCAGTTCTTC,CASSLVKREGRNEQFF
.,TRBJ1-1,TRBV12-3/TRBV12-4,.,TGTGCCAGCAGTTTAAAGAGGGTCACTGAAGCTTTCTTT,CASSLKRVTEAFF
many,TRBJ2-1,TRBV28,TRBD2,TGTGCCAGCAGGCTCACAACGGGAGGAGGGAATGAGCAGTTCTTC,CASRLTTGGGNEQFF
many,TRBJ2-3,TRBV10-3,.,TGTGCCATCGGGGCAAGTCGGAATACGCAGTATTTT,CAIGASRNTQYF
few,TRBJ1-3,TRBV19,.,TGTGCCAGTAGTATTGGGCACCGCGGTGGAAACACCATATATTTT,CASSIGHRGGNTIYF